The 20 T cell receptor beta chains in this list originate from one sample, sequenced in a study of blood T cell repertoires in COVID-19. The method was immunoSEQ multiplex PCR; TCRdb's version includes in-frame clones alone and lacks a portion of them. Of 200,000 to 300,000 clones in the sample, over 75% were seen once. The specimen sequenced was peripheral blood. The receptor set was obtained from an elderly woman with acute or convalescent COVID-19.

This clone was observed at least ten times. V is TRBV2 and J is TRBJ1-5; D remains unclear. Germline V gene sequence: CDR1 SNHLY, CDR2 FYNNEI. This CDR3 has 13 residues. V shed 6 bases and J shed 0 bases, with 6 bases lying between them. The CDR3 nucleotides read TGTGCCAGCAGGGCGGGTAGCAATCAGCCCCAGCATTTT. This gives the protein CASRAGSNQPQHF. The full variable domain, with the rest looked up from reference TRBV2 and TRBJ1-5, is EPEVTQTPSHQVTQMGQEVILRCVPISNHLYFYWYRQILGQKVEFLVSFYNNEISEKSEIFDDQFSVERPDGSNFTLKIRSTKLEDSAMYFCASRAGSNQPQHFGDGTRLSIL.

This chain joins TRBV5-6 and TRBJ2-7; 7 nucleotides match TRBD1. V gave up 2 bases and J gave up 5 bases; unmatched junction bases: 10. CDR1 and CDR2 from the germline V gene are SGHDT and YYEEEE. The CDR3 runs to 15 residues. Here the CDR3 reads CASSLLGQERDEQYF. CDR3 nucleotides: TGTGCCAGCAGCTTACTCGGACAGGAGAGGGACGAGCAGTACTTC.

V and J are TRBV4-1 and TRBJ1-6; 7 nucleotides match TRBD1. The length of the CDR3 is 17 residues. After removal of 1 base from V and 7 bases from J, the junction contained 10 bases not matched to a gene. Germline V lookup: CDR1 MGHRA, CDR2 YSYEKL. CDR3 bases: TGCGCCAGCAGCCAAGTAACCAGGGGGGACAAGAATTCACCCCTCCACTTT. Protein sequence: CASSQVTRGDKNSPLHF.

The genes are TRBV11-1 and TRBJ1-2; TRBD1 aligns across 7 bases. Germline V CDR1 and CDR2: SGHAT, FQDESV (reference sequence). Trimming took 0 bases from V and 2 from J; bases not matched to a gene: 3. This CDR3 is 15 amino acids long. CDR3: CASSLAPGQNYGYTF. The CDR3 region has the DNA TGTGCCAGCAGCTTAGCCCCGGGACAGAACTATGGCTACACCTTC.

Only a few counts were recorded for this clone. This rearrangement joins TRBV19 to TRBJ1-1; TRBD1 is a possible D gene (5 bases). Trimming removed 8 bases at V and 5 bases at J, with 15 bases between. CDR3 length: 13 amino acids. Germline CDR1 LNHDA, CDR2 SQIVND (reference sequence). CDR3 sequence (DNA): TGTGCCAGTGGGGGGTCCCTAGGGACTGAAGCTTTCTTT. It codes for CASGGSLGTEAFF.

The chain carries TRBV7-2 and TRBJ2-3; TRBD2 agrees at 9 bases. With 2 bases clipped from V and 5 bases from J, the junction kept 2 bases outside the gene matches. This CDR3 region has 14 residues. The germline CDR1 and CDR2 sequences are SGHTA and FQGNSA. CDR3 loop: CASSLILAGDTQYF. The CDR3, as DNA: TGTGCCAGCAGCTTAATACTAGCGGGAGATACGCAGTATTTT.

The chain recombines TRBV7-9 with TRBJ2-2; weak D call: TRBD2 (6 bases). The CDR3 contains 15 residues. Germline V gives CDR1 SEHNR, CDR2 FQNEAQ (reference sequence). V was shortened by 2 bases and J by 3 bases, with 10 bases between the two germline ends. The CDR3 DNA follows: TGTGCCAGCAGCTTATTGGGGGGTGACACCGGGGAGCTGTTTTTT. This translates into CASSLLGGDTGELFF. The variable domain in full, completed from reference TRBV7-9 and TRBJ2-2, reads DTGVSQNPRHKITKRGQNVTFRCDPISEHNRLYWYRQTLGQGPEFLTYFQNEAQLEKSRLLSDRFSAERPKGSFSTLEIQRTEQGDSAMYLCASSLLGGDTGELFFGEGSRLTVL.

The table lists this clone with a count of one. V is TRBV24-1 and J is TRBJ2-5; TRBD2 matches 8 bases. The CDR3 sequence is 16 residues long. Germline CDR1 reads KGHDR; CDR2 reads SFDVKD. V was clipped by 4 bases and J by 2 bases; unmatched bases: 8. The CDR3 sequence is CATSDPGGTAQETQYF. CDR3 bases: TGTGCCACCAGTGACCCGGGGGGGACGGCTCAAGAGACCCAGTACTTC.

This chain joins TRBV7-3 and TRBJ2-5, with 8 positions matching TRBD1. Germline assignment: CDR1 SGHTA and CDR2 FQGTGA. V lost 5 bases, J lost 5 bases, and 7 bases stayed unmatched. CDR3 size: 14 residues. The CDR3 loop is CASSPRGPWETQYF. In DNA form, the CDR3 reads TGTGCCAGCAGCCCCAGGGGGCCCTGGGAGACCCAGTACTTC. Using reference TRBV7-3 and TRBJ2-5 for the parts outside the CDR3, the full variable domain is GAGVSQTPSNKVTEKGKYVELRCDPISGHTALYWYRQSLGQGPEFLIYFQGTGAADDSGLPNDRFFAVRPEGSVSTLKIQRTERGDSAVYLCASSPRGPWETQYFGPGTRLLVL.

The chain couples TRBV2 to TRBJ2-7, with D perhaps TRBD1 (6 bases). The CDR3 has 13 amino acids. V lost 7 bases to trimming and J lost 2 bases, with 12 bases between them. Germline CDR1 reads SNHLY; CDR2 reads FYNNEI. CDR3 sequence reads: CASMRQETYEQYF. The CDR3 region has the DNA TGTGCCAGCATGAGACAGGAGACCTACGAGCAGTACTTC.

The chain employs TRBV29-1 and TRBJ1-2; D is perhaps TRBD1 (6 bases). Trimming stripped 4 bases from V and 3 bases from J, with 9 bases between. The CDR3 is made up of 12 amino acids. Germline CDR1 reads SQVTM; CDR2 reads ANQGSEA. The CDR3: CSVAGAHYGYTF. The CDR3 DNA is TGCAGCGTTGCAGGGGCGCACTATGGCTACACCTTC.

The genes are TRBV6-5 and TRBJ1-6; D not certain. Between the trimmed V and J ends, which lost 11 bases and 5 bases, there was a span of 13 bases. This CDR3 region has 13 residues. Per germline, CDR1 MNHEY and CDR2 SVGAGI. In DNA, the CDR3 is TGTGCCGGGCGGGATGTGGATAATTCACCCCTCCACTTT. Translated: CAGRDVDNSPLHF.

The count of this clone is one. In DNA, the CDR3 is TGTGCCAGCAGTGAAGTACCGGGACAGGGCAATCAGCCCCAGCATTTT. It translates to CASSEVPGQGNQPQHF. The chain uses TRBV6-1 and TRBJ1-5; TRBD1 matches at 8 bases. This CDR3 contains 16 residues. Germline trimming cut 1 base from V and 2 bases from J; bases unmatched to any gene: 4. The germline CDR1 and CDR2 sequences are MNHNS and SASEGT.

V gene TRBV12-3 or TRBV12-4 combines with J gene TRBJ1-1, with no clear D. The CDR3 sequence is 13 residues long. The germline V and J ends were trimmed by 5 bases and 0 bases, with 7 bases remaining between them. The CDR3 loop is CASSGSMNTEAFF. CDR3 nucleotide sequence: TGTGCCAGCAGTGGCAGTATGAACACTGAAGCTTTCTTT.

The chain uses TRBV6-5 and TRBJ2-2, with TRBD1 matching 7 bases. Germline CDR1 reads MNHEY; CDR2 reads SVGAGI. CDR3 length: 14 amino acids. With V trimmed by 5 bases and J by 6 bases, 6 bases remained unmatched. CDR3 bases: TGTGCCAGCAGTCTTCAGGGGGTGGCCGGGGAGCTGTTTTTT. Translating gives CASSLQGVAGELFF.

This clone has a handful of counts. CDR3 nucleotide sequence: TGTGCCAGCAGTTCCCAGGGACAGCCCAATGAAAAACTGTTTTTT. It encodes CASSSQGQPNEKLFF. V usage is TRBV6-6 and J usage is TRBJ1-4; 7 bases match TRBD1. The length of the CDR3 is 15 residues. The V gene's germline CDR1 is MNHNY and CDR2 SVGAGI (reference sequence). Trimming removed 4 bases from V and 5 bases from J; junction bases left unmatched: 7.

This clone was counted many times. The rearrangement joins TRBV2 to TRBJ1-2, with D possibly matching TRBD1 (6 bases). Trimming shortened V by 4 bases and J by 0 bases, and 15 bases separated the two germline ends. Germline V gene data show CDR1 as SNHLY and CDR2 as FYNNEI. The CDR3 extends over 16 amino acids. CDR3 nucleotides: TGTGCCAGCAGTGTAGGCAGGACAGACACTAACTATGGCTACACCTTC. It encodes CASSVGRTDTNYGYTF.

The V and J genes are TRBV12-3 or TRBV12-4 and TRBJ2-7; 13 bases are a match to TRBD2. This CDR3 spans 13 amino acids. J gave up 6 bases and V 6 bases, and 2 bases lay outside the gene matches. Here the CDR3 DNA reads TGTGCCAGCAGACTAGCGGGGGGGCTCGAGCAGTACTTC. It translates to CASRLAGGLEQYF.

The chain couples TRBV5-6 to TRBJ1-3; D uncertain. Germline V gene sequence: CDR1 SGHDT, CDR2 YYEEEE. V lost 2 bases to trimming and J lost 1 base, with 4 bases between them. This CDR3 spans 13 amino acids. CDR3 in amino acids: CASSLISGNTIYF. The CDR3, as DNA: TGTGCCAGCAGCTTAATATCTGGAAACACCATATATTTT.

This clone has just a few counts. The genes are TRBV20-1 and TRBJ1-1, with D unresolved. The CDR3 sequence is 12 residues long. The V gene's germline CDR1 is DFQATT and CDR2 SNEGSKA (reference sequence). Trimming shortened V by 3 bases and J by 6 bases, and 11 bases separated the two germline ends. The CDR3 region is CSASSMEAEAFF. The CDR3 DNA reads as TGCAGTGCTAGTTCAATGGAGGCTGAAGCTTTCTTT.